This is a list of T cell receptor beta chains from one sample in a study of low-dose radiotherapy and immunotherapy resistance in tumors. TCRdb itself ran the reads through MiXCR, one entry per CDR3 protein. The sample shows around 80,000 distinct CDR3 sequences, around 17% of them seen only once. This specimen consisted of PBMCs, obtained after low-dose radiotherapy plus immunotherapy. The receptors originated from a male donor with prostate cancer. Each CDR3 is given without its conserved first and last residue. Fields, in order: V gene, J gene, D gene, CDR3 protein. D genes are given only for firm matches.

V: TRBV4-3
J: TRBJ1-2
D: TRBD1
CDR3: ASSQEFGQGNYGYT

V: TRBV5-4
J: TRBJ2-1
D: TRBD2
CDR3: ASTSRASGWQF

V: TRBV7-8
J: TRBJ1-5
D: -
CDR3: ASTGVGGGNQPQH

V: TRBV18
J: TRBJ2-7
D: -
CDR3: ASSPGQGVGEQY

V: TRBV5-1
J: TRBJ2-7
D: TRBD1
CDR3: ASSLRSTGNEQY

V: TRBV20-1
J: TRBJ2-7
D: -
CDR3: SARDQRGYPYEQY

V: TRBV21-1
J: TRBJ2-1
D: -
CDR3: ASSKKEGTSGPYNEQF

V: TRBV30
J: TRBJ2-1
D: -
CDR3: AWSRTPGTGSNEQF

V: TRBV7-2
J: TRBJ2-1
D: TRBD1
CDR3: ASSSDRGPYNEQF

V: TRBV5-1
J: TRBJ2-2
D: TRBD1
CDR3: ASSWDRGRRELF

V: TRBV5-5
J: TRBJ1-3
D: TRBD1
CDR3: ASTAGGTGNTIY

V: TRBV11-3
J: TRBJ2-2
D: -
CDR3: ASSRTGNTGELF

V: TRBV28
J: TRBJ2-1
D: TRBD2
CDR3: ASSPGTSGGLALNEQF

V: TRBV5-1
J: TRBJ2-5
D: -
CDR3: ASSPRASREETQY

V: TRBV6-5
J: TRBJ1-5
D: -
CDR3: ASSYSGGPQH

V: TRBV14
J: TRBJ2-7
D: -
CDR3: ASSRGTLSYEQY

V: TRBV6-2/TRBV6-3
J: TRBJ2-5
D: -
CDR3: ASTPYERRETQY

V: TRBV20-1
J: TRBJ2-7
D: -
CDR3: SARVSGALEQY

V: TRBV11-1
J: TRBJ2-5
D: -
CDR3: ASSLALGNQETQY

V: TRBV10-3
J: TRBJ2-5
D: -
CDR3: AISERLGEETQY

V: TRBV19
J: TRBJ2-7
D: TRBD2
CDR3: ASRKGLADSYEQY

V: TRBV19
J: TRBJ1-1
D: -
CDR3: ASSPRGLNTEAF

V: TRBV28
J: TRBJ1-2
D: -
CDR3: ASTPLGGDYGYT

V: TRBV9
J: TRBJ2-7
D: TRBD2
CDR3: ASTRGVEVYEQY

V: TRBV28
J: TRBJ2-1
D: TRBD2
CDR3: ASSSRGTSGNWGEQF

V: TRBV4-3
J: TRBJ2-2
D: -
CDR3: ASSQESGNTGELF

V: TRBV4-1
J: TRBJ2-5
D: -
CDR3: ASSQAGLGETQY

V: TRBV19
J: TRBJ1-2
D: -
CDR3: ASSFRARGYT

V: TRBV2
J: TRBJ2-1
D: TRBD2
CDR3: ASTDTGTSGIYEQF

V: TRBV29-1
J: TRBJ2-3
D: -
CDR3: SVVMGATDTQY

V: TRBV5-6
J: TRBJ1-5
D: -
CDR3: ASSTNEYSNQPQH

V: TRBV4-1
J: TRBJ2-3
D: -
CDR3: ASSRMTTDTQY

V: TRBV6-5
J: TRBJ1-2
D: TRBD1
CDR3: ASSRQGKNYGYT

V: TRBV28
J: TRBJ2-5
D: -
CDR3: AISRAQETQY

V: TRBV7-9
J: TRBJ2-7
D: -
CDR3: ASSPTFGEQY

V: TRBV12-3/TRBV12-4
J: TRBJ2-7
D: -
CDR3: ASRPGPLSYEQY

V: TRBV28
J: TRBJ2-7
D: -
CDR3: ASSQVWGSSSYEQY

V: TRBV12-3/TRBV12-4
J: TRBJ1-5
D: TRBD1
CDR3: ASSSRGPTPQH